This is a list of T cell receptor beta chains from one sample in a study of T-cell memory formation after mild COVID-19. TCRdb redid the calling of the 5' RACE reads with MiXCR, one entry per CDR3 protein. The sample carries some 490,000 distinct CDR3 sequences, 15% to 20% recorded once. The sequencing sample was made of PBMCs or a T cell subset sorted from them (not recorded which). The receptors derive from an adult woman who had mild COVID-19 (a few samples of this study predate the infection). Cell type and time point are not known. Each CDR3 is given with its conserved first and last residue. Each record gives: V gene, D gene, clone size, J gene, CDR3 length, CDR3 DNA, CDR3 protein. A D gene is named only where the DNA matches it firmly. Only some rows state a clone size, as once, few, many or a class for expanded clones.

TRBV4-1	NA	medium-sized	TRBJ1-3	19	TGCGCCAGCAGCCAGGATCTCAGTTTGGGCCCGGACTCTGGAAACACCATATATTTT	CASSQDLSLGPDSGNTIYF
TRBV6-5	TRBD2	few	TRBJ2-1	16	TGTGCCAGCAGTCAGCCGGGACTAGCGGGGGTCAATGAGCAGTTCTTC	CASSQPGLAGVNEQFF
TRBV6-5	TRBD1	few	TRBJ2-7	13	TGTGCCAGCAGAAGGACAGGGGACTACGAGCAGTACTTC	CASRRTGDYEQYF
TRBV7-8	TRBD2	few	TRBJ2-5	15	TGTGCCAGCAGCTCCGTTCGGGAGGGCATGGAGACCCAGTACTTC	CASSSVREGMETQYF
TRBV24-1	TRBD1	few	TRBJ2-1	16	TGTGCCACCAGTGATTTCGGGACAGGGCGGGACAATGAGCAGTTCTTC	CATSDFGTGRDNEQFF
TRBV7-2	NA	NA	TRBJ2-5	15	TGTGCCAGCAGCCCCGGGTATGGCGTTCTAGAGACCCAGTACTTC	CASSPGYGVLETQYF
TRBV19	NA	few	TRBJ1-2	13	TGTGCCAGTTCTTTTTTCGCCGACTATGGCTACACCTTC	CASSFFADYGYTF
TRBV12-3/TRBV12-4	NA	NA	TRBJ2-7	13	TGTGCCAGCAGTGGGCAGGAAGGAGACGAGCAGTACTTC	CASSGQEGDEQYF
TRBV10-3	NA	few	TRBJ2-1	15	TGTGCCATCACCACCGGGGGCCTCGACAACAATGAGCAGTTCTTC	CAITTGGLDNNEQFF
TRBV24-1	TRBD2	few	TRBJ2-1	18	TGTGCCACCAGTGATAGGGATCTAGCGGCAACGGTCCCTAATGAGCAGTTCTTC	CATSDRDLAATVPNEQFF
TRBV7-6	TRBD2	few	TRBJ2-3	17	TGTGCCAGCAGCTTCCCCTTGGCGGGGGTTAGCACAGATACGCAGTATTTT	CASSFPLAGVSTDTQYF
TRBV6-5	TRBD1	few	TRBJ1-6	18	TGTGCCAGCAGTTACTCGAGGGGCAGGCGCAGGGGGAATTCACCCCTCCACTTT	CASSYSRGRRRGNSPLHF
TRBV5-1	TRBD2	once	TRBJ2-1	16	TGCGCCAGCAGCTTTTCCGTTGGGACTAGGGACAATGAGCAGTTCTTC	CASSFSVGTRDNEQFF
TRBV7-9	NA	NA	TRBJ1-3	15	TGTGCCAGCAGCTTAGAACCCTACTCTGGAAACACCATATATTTT	CASSLEPYSGNTIYF
TRBV6-1	TRBD2	few	TRBJ2-1	15	TGTGCCAGCAGTGAGAGTAGCGGGGGGGGTAATGAGCAGTTCTTC	CASSESSGGGNEQFF
TRBV7-9	NA	few	TRBJ1-2	14	TGTGCCAGCAGCTCCCGACAGAATATCTATGGCTACACCTTC	CASSSRQNIYGYTF
TRBV6-5	NA	NA	TRBJ2-1	13	TGTGCCAGCAGTTACTGGCCTGCTTTGGAGCAGTTCTTC	CASSYWPALEQFF
TRBV15	NA	few	TRBJ2-3	13	TGTGCCACCAGCAGAGATATCACAGATACGCAGTATTTT	CATSRDITDTQYF
TRBV29-1	TRBD1	few	TRBJ2-5	16	TGCAGCGTTGCCCCGCTAAAACAGGGGGCGGAAGAGACCCAGTACTTC	CSVAPLKQGAEETQYF
TRBV15	NA	few	TRBJ1-5	14	TGTGCCACCAGCAGCTACAGGGTCGGGCAGCCCCAGCATTTT	CATSSYRVGQPQHF
TRBV5-5	NA	NA	TRBJ2-2	14	TGTGCCAGCAGCTTGGCCGACGGGACCCGCGGGCTGTTTTTT	CASSLADGTRGLFF
TRBV5-5	NA	many	TRBJ2-7	15	TGTGCCAGCAGCTTAGGGGCAGGGGTCTCCTACGAGCAGTACTTC	CASSLGAGVSYEQYF
TRBV12-5	NA	few	TRBJ2-7	12	TGTGCTAGTGCCATGGACGATCGTGAGCAGTACTTC	CASAMDDREQYF
TRBV7-9	TRBD2	NA	TRBJ2-3	17	TGTGCCAGCAGCTTAGGACTAGCGGGAACTGACACAGATACGCAGTATTTT	CASSLGLAGTDTDTQYF
TRBV7-2	NA	NA	TRBJ2-3	15	TGTGCCAGCAGCTTAGGGGGACACACCACAGATACGCAGTATTTT	CASSLGGHTTDTQYF
TRBV7-2	NA	NA	TRBJ1-2	17	TGTGCCAGCAGCTTAGCTGCTCCGGCGGCAGCTAACTATGGCTACACCTTC	CASSLAAPAAANYGYTF
TRBV7-7	NA	few	TRBJ2-1	15	TGTGCCAGCAGCTTACTGGGGGGCGCGTTCAATGAGCAGTTCTTC	CASSLLGGAFNEQFF
TRBV2	TRBD2	NA	TRBJ2-1	17	TGTGCCAGCAGTGAAGCGTCGCCGGGACTAGCGGTAAATGAGCAGTTCTTC	CASSEASPGLAVNEQFF
TRBV20-1	TRBD1	NA	TRBJ2-3	13	TGCAGTGCTCAACAGGGGTTGGAAGATACGCAGTATTTT	CSAQQGLEDTQYF
TRBV14	TRBD1	few	TRBJ2-7	13	TGTGCCAGCAGACCAGGGGGCGTCTACGAGCAGTACTTC	CASRPGGVYEQYF
TRBV29-1	NA	few	TRBJ2-3	15	TGCAGCGTTGTTTCCAACCTAGCTACCACAGATACGCAGTATTTT	CSVVSNLATTDTQYF
TRBV12-3/TRBV12-4	TRBD2	many	TRBJ2-2	15	TGTGCCAGCAGTTTGGGACTAGCGGGAAGCGGGGAGCTGTTTTTT	CASSLGLAGSGELFF
TRBV20-1	TRBD2	many	TRBJ2-7	15	TGCAGTGCTAGGAGACTAGCGGGAGAAGTTGGGGAGCAGTACTTC	CSARRLAGEVGEQYF
TRBV29-1	NA	NA	TRBJ2-3	12	TGCAGCGTAGTAACTAGTCCCGATACGCAGTATTTT	CSVVTSPDTQYF
TRBV11-2	NA	NA	TRBJ2-1	16	TGTGCCAGCAGCACTTACAAGTTAAGCTCCTACAATGAGCAGTTCTTC	CASSTYKLSSYNEQFF
TRBV15	TRBD2	few	TRBJ2-7	14	TGTGCCACCAGCAGAGTTGCGGGAGCTGGCGAGCAGTACTTC	CATSRVAGAGEQYF
TRBV6-1	TRBD1	NA	TRBJ1-2	14	TGTGCCAGCAGCGCCCGGGAGGGGGCGAATGGCTACACCTTC	CASSAREGANGYTF
TRBV7-9	NA	many	TRBJ1-2	14	TGTGCCAGCAGCTTAGTATCAGGGGACGGTGGCTACACCTTC	CASSLVSGDGGYTF
TRBV5-1	NA	NA	TRBJ1-1	13	TGCGCCAGCAAAGACGGGATGAACACTGAAGCTTTCTTT	CASKDGMNTEAFF
TRBV6-5	NA	many	TRBJ2-2	12	TGTGCCAGCAGGGGTGGCACCGGGGAGCTGTTTTTT	CASRGGTGELFF
TRBV6-2/TRBV6-3	TRBD1	NA	TRBJ2-7	17	TGTGCCAGCAGTTACACCCCGGGACAGAGGGTTGGCTACGAGCAGTACTTC	CASSYTPGQRVGYEQYF
TRBV6-2/TRBV6-3	TRBD2	few	TRBJ2-1	16	TGTGCCAGCAGTTACTCGCCAGCGGGAGAGGGGTATGAGCAGTTCTTC	CASSYSPAGEGYEQFF
TRBV29-1	TRBD2	few	TRBJ2-7	18	TGCAGCGTCAGGTCAGGACTAGCGGGGGACCTCAGCTCCTACGAGCAGTACTTC	CSVRSGLAGDLSSYEQYF
TRBV7-2	NA	many	TRBJ1-4	14	TGTGCCAGCAGCTTGACAGGAACTAATGAAAAACTGTTTTTT	CASSLTGTNEKLFF
TRBV7-9	TRBD2	few	TRBJ2-1	15	TGTGCCAGCAGCTTAGGGGGACTAGCGGTCAATGAGCAGTTCTTC	CASSLGGLAVNEQFF
TRBV4-1	NA	NA	TRBJ2-7	11	TGCGCCAGCAGCCAAGAGGATGAGCAGTACTTC	CASSQEDEQYF
TRBV7-2	NA	few	TRBJ2-5	13	TGTGCCAGCAAGGGGGAACGGAAAGAGACCCAGTACTTC	CASKGERKETQYF
TRBV30	NA	NA	TRBJ1-2	15	TGTGCCTGGGATAGAGGCAGTATCACTAACTATGGCTACACCTTC	CAWDRGSITNYGYTF
TRBV29-1	NA	NA	TRBJ2-7	16	TGCAGCGTTGAGCAACCGGGCAGGACGAAAGGCTACGAGCAGTACTTC	CSVEQPGRTKGYEQYF
TRBV7-9	NA	many	TRBJ2-1	12	TGTGCCAGCAGTCCAGGGGTAGATGAGCAGTTCTTC	CASSPGVDEQFF
TRBV5-6	NA	NA	TRBJ2-7	16	TGTGCCAGCAGCTTGGTCCTGCGAACCCGATCCTACGAGCAGTACTTC	CASSLVLRTRSYEQYF
TRBV24-1	NA	many	TRBJ2-3	14	TGTGCCACCAGTGGACGGAGGGGCACAGATACGCAGTATTTT	CATSGRRGTDTQYF
TRBV3-1	TRBD2	few	TRBJ2-5	16	TGTGCCAGCAGCCAAGATAGCGGGGGGGGCCAAGAGACCCAGTACTTC	CASSQDSGGGQETQYF
TRBV15	NA	few	TRBJ2-7	15	TGTGCCACCAGCAGAGATAGGGGGGCCTCCTACGAGCAGTACTTC	CATSRDRGASYEQYF